Below, 17 T cell receptor beta chains from the same sample are listed, as sequenced in a study of regulatory T cells in long-lasting Graves disease. Time point in this sample: newly diagnosed GD, antithyroid drugs for less than 3 months. RNA from PBMCs was the source of the TCR library. According to the study, TCR beta libraries were built with iRepertoire HTBI primers and CDR3-region Arm-PCR. From the multiplex PCR reads, TCRdb called clonotypes with MiXCR, one entry per CDR3 protein. Among around 250,000 distinct CDR3 sequences listed, around 20% were seen once. Source: peripheral blood mononuclear cells (PBMCs), taken at new diagnosis, from a patient treated with antithyroid drugs. The receptor source for this set is a female donor with Graves disease.

This chain connects TRBV20-1 to TRBJ1-2, with 9 bases aligning to TRBD1. This CDR3 comprises 14 residues. Germline V gene sequence: CDR1 DFQATT, CDR2 SNEGSKA (reference sequence). V trimming: 5 bases; J trimming: 7 bases; junction bases outside the gene matches: 11. The CDR3 loop is CSAGPPGQGAGYTF. The CDR3 DNA reads TGCAGTGCTGGGCCTCCGGGACAGGGTGCTGGCTACACCTTC.

The sample holds many counts of this clonotype. This chain links TRBV5-1 with TRBJ2-2; 12 positions agree with TRBD2. This CDR3 comprises 19 residues. The J segment lost 7 bases and the V segment lost 2 bases, leaving 15 bases of the junction unmatched. Germline V gene sequence: CDR1 SGHRS, CDR2 YFSETQ. The CDR3 here is CASSFGNLAGGPMDGELFF. As DNA, the CDR3 is TGCGCCAGCAGCTTCGGTAACCTAGCGGGAGGGCCAATGGACGGGGAGCTGTTTTTT.

This clonotype was found many times. The chain has TRBV7-3 and TRBJ2-1; 9 positions match TRBD1. V was pared by 6 bases and J by 4 bases, with 10 bases of the junction left unmatched. The CDR3 spans 16 residues. Germline V lookup: CDR1 SGHTA, CDR2 FQGTGA. Here the CDR3 reads CASRSNRGRRYNEQFF. The CDR3 region has the DNA TGTGCCAGCAGGTCAAACAGGGGGCGCCGGTACAATGAGCAGTTCTTC. Supplemented by reference TRBV7-3 and TRBJ2-1, the full variable domain reads GAGVSQTPSNKVTEKGKYVELRCDPISGHTALYWYRQSLGQGPEFLIYFQGTGAADDSGLPNDRFFAVRPEGSVSTLKIQRTERGDSAVYLCASRSNRGRRYNEQFFGPGTRLTVL.

In this sample, this clonotype turned up many times. CDR3 residues: CASSFLQGNTGELFF. CDR3 in DNA: TGTGCCAGCAGTTTTTTACAGGGGAACACCGGGGAGCTGTTTTTT. This chain joins TRBV12-3 or TRBV12-4 and TRBJ2-2; D possibly corresponds to TRBD1 (6 bases). The length of the CDR3 is 15 residues. The V end was cut by 3 bases, the J end by 1 base, with 9 bases between.

This clonotype was detected ten times or more. The chain carries TRBV28 and TRBJ2-2; 7 bases agree with TRBD1. This CDR3 contains 14 residues. The J segment lost 3 bases and the V segment lost 6 bases, leaving 4 bases of the junction unmatched. Germline lookup yields CDR1 MDHEN and CDR2 SYDVKM. CDR3 residues: CASSPTGDTGELFF. The CDR3 DNA sequence: TGTGCCAGCAGCCCAACAGGGGACACCGGGGAGCTGTTTTTT. Variable domain in full (rest from reference TRBV28 and TRBJ2-2): DVKVTQSSRYLVKRTGEKVFLECVQDMDHENMFWYRQDPGLGLRLIYFSYDVKMKEKGDIPEGYSVSREKKERFSLILESASTNQTSMYLCASSPTGDTGELFFGEGSRLTVL.

Ten or more counts support this clonotype. The chain has TRBV2 and TRBJ2-3, with D possibly being TRBD1 (6 bases). Trimming took off 6 bases at V and 6 bases at J, with 13 bases between the two ends. CDR1 is SNHLY, CDR2 FYNNEI, per germline. The CDR3 runs to 13 residues. The CDR3: CASSGQWEDTQYF. DNA of the CDR3: TGTGCCAGCAGCGGACAGTGGGAGGATACGCAGTATTTT.

For this clonotype: Since a much larger clone is just one base distant, this may be a read error. Since the CDR3 does not end with the conserved phenylalanine or tryptophan, this likely comes from a read error. The CDR3 protein is CSAKGQGMETQYS. CDR3 sequence (DNA): TGCAGCGCCAAGGGACAGGGTATGGAGACCCAGTACTCC. The V gene is TRBV29-1, the J gene TRBJ2-5; 9 bases are a match to TRBD1. The CDR3 is 13 amino acids. V lost 7 bases and J lost 5; bases outside the gene matches: 8. From germline, CDR1 is SQVTM and CDR2 ANQGSEA.

This clonotype was detected once. The J gene is TRBJ2-2, the V gene TRBV5-1; no reliable D call. Trimming took off 3 bases at V and 4 bases at J, with 4 bases between the two ends. The CDR3 is made up of 12 amino acids. CDR1 is SGHRS and CDR2 is YFSETQ in the germline V gene. The CDR3: CASSSATGELFF. The CDR3 nucleotides read TGCGCCAGCAGCTCCGCCACCGGGGAGCTGTTTTTT.

This clonotype was counted at least ten times. This chain links TRBV11-3 with TRBJ2-3; D perhaps matches TRBD1 (5 bases). V lost 5 bases to trimming and J lost 2 bases, with 11 bases between them. Germline V gene sequence: CDR1 SGHNT, CDR2 YENEEA. The CDR3 runs 14 residues. The CDR3 region is CASSASGSTDTQYF. The CDR3 DNA reads TGTGCCAGCAGCGCGTCAGGGTCCACAGATACGCAGTATTTT.

This clonotype showed up just a few times. This chain connects TRBV30 to TRBJ2-2; 7 nucleotides match TRBD2. Germline CDR1 is GTSNPN and CDR2 is SVGIG (reference sequence). This CDR3 is 15 amino acids long. Trimming at V came to 0 bases and at J to 3 bases, leaving 4 bases not matched to a gene. The CDR3: CAWSVAGSDTGELFF. The CDR3 nucleotides are TGTGCCTGGAGTGTAGCGGGATCGGACACCGGGGAGCTGTTTTTT.

This clonotype has ten or more counts. The CDR3 nucleotides read TGTGCCATCAGGCCCGGGACAGGGGGGAACATTCAGTACTTC. It is translated as CAIRPGTGGNIQYF. The V and J genes are TRBV10-3 and TRBJ2-4; 11 bases are shared with TRBD1. Germline CDR1 is ENHRY and CDR2 is SYGVKD. The CDR3 totals 14 residues. V shed 6 bases and J 7 bases; nucleotides not matched to a gene: 5.

This clonotype was counted at least ten times. In nucleotides, the CDR3 is TGCGCCAGCAGCTTTACAGGGTCATCCCATACGCAGTATTTT. Residues: CASSFTGSSHTQYF. The genes are TRBV5-1 and TRBJ2-3, with D possibly matching TRBD1 (6 bases). V was shortened by 2 bases and J by 7 bases, with 14 bases between the two germline ends. The CDR3 is made up of 14 amino acids. Germline V gives CDR1 SGHRS, CDR2 YFSETQ.

This clonotype has at least ten counts. The V call is TRBV7-6, the J call TRBJ1-1; TRBD1 matches at 7 bases. Germline V lookup: CDR1 SGHVS, CDR2 FNYEAQ. The CDR3 contains 14 residues. V lost 5 bases and J lost 2; bases outside the gene matches: 5. The CDR3 DNA follows: TGTGCCAGCAGCCCGGGACAGTTAAACACTGAAGCTTTCTTT. It translates to CASSPGQLNTEAFF.

At least ten counts were recorded for this clonotype. CDR3 in DNA: TGCGCCAGCAGCGAACAGCACGAGCAGTACTTC. Amino acids: CASSEQHEQYF. The chain links TRBV5-1 to TRBJ2-7; D gene ambiguous. V was trimmed by 4 bases and J by 5 bases, leaving 7 bases between them. The length of the CDR3 is 11 residues. Germline lookup yields CDR1 SGHRS and CDR2 YFSETQ. Filled out from reference TRBV5-1 and TRBJ2-7, the complete variable domain reads KAGVTQTPRYLIKTRGQQVTLSCSPISGHRSVSWYQQTPGQGLQFLFEYFSETQRNKGNFPGRFSGRQFSNSRSEMNVSTLELGDSALYLCASSEQHEQYFGPGTRLTVT.

The rearrangement joins TRBV5-4 to TRBJ2-6; no firm D call. The CDR3 totals 16 residues. CDR1 and CDR2 (germline): SGHNT, YYREEE (reference sequence). V shed 3 bases and J shed 2 bases, with 12 bases lying between them. CDR3 nucleotides: TGTGCCAGCAGCTCACTGTCGACCGCTGGGGCCAACGTCCTGACTTTC. Protein sequence: CASSSLSTAGANVLTF.

The genes are TRBV9 and TRBJ2-7; the D is unclear. Trimming took 2 bases from V and 0 from J, leaving 9 bases between them. The V gene's germline CDR1 is SGDLS and CDR2 YYNGEE. The CDR3 runs 14 residues. The CDR3 coding sequence is TGTGCCAGCAGCGTGGGCAGAGACTCCTACGAGCAGTACTTC. This sequence encodes CASSVGRDSYEQYF.

The chain employs TRBV7-9 and TRBJ1-2; a possible D gene is TRBD1 (6 bases). CDR1 SEHNR and CDR2 FQNEAQ come from the germline V gene (reference sequence). V lost 4 bases and J 1 base, leaving 19 bases between the germline ends. The CDR3 is 17 amino acids. This chain's CDR3 is CASSYPSTGLSNYGYTF. As DNA, the CDR3 is TGTGCCAGCAGCTATCCGTCGACAGGACTCAGTAACTATGGCTACACCTTC.